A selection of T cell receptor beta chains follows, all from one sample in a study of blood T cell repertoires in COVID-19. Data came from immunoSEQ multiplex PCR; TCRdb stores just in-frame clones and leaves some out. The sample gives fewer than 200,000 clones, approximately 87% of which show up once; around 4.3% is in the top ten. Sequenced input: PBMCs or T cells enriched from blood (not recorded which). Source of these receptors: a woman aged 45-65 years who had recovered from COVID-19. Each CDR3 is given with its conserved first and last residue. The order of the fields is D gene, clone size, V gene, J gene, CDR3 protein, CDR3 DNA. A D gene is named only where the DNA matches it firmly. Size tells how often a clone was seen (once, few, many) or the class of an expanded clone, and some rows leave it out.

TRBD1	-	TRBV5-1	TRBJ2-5	CASSLGGQGSVQETQYF	TGCGCCAGCAGCTTGGGGGGACAGGGGTCGGTACAAGAGACCCAGTACTTC
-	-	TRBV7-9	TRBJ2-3	CASSLSRYRQLSTDTQYF	TGTGCCAGCAGCTTAAGTAGGTACCGACAGCTGAGCACAGATACGCAGTATTTT
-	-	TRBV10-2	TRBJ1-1	CASTLWGGTEAFF	TGCGCCAGCACCCTCTGGGGGGGCACTGAAGCTTTCTTT
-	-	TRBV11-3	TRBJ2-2	CASSPGVLTGELFF	TGTGCCAGCAGCCCCGGGGTCCTCACCGGGGAGCTGTTTTTT
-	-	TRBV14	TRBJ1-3	CASSRPTGPGNTIYF	TGTGCCAGCAGCCGACCGACAGGCCCTGGAAACACCATATATTTT
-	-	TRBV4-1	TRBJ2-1	CASSFQGIEQFF	TGCGCCAGCAGCTTCCAGGGTATTGAGCAGTTCTTC
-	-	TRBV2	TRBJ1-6	CASTVTWGNSPLHF	TGTGCCAGCACTGTAACCTGGGGCAATTCACCCCTCCACTTT
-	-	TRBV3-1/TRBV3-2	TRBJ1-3	CASSPGGDTIYF	TGTGCCAGCAGTCCCGGCGGGGACACCATATATTTT
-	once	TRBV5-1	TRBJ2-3	CASSLGGSTDTQYF	TGCGCCAGCAGCTTGGGCGGCAGCACAGATACGCAGTATTTT
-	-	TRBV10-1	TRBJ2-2	CASSPPTGTTNTGELFF	TGCGCCAGCAGTCCCCCCACCGGGACAACGAACACCGGGGAGCTGTTTTTT
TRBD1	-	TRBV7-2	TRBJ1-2	CASSSKTGGYFGYTF	TGTGCCAGCAGCTCCAAGACAGGGGGATATTTTGGCTACACCTTC
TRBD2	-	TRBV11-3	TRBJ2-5	CASSLTAGGETQYF	TGTGCCAGCAGCTTAACAGCGGGGGGTGAGACCCAGTACTTC
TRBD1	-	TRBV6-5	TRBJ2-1	CASSYSGTGEFF	TGTGCCAGCAGTTACTCCGGGACAGGGGAGTTCTTC
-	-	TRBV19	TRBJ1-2	CASSAGGDYGYTF	TGTGCCAGTAGCGCGGGGGGGGACTATGGCTACACCTTC
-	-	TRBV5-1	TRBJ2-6	CASSQQTGPQRANVLTF	TGCGCCAGCAGCCAACAGACAGGACCCCAGAGGGCCAACGTCCTGACTTTC
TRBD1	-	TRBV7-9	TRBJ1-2	CASSPGGLEKGYTF	TGTGCCAGCAGCCCAGGGGGACTGGAAAAAGGCTACACCTTC
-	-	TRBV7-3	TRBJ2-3	CASSLGSGVSDTQYF	TGTGCCAGCAGCCTGGGATCGGGAGTTTCAGATACGCAGTATTTT
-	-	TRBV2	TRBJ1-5	CASNGQFNQPQHF	TGTGCCAGCAACGGACAGTTCAATCAGCCCCAGCATTTT
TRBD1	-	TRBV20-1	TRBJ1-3	CSASPGGFNTIYF	TGCAGTGCTAGTCCAGGGGGTTTCAACACCATATATTTT
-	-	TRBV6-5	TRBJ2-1	CASSYSGRLKEQFF	TGTGCCAGCAGTTACTCGGGGAGGCTAAAGGAGCAGTTCTTC
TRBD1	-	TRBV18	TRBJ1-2	CASSPAGQAGYTF	TGTGCCAGCTCACCAGCAGGACAGGCTGGATACACCTTC
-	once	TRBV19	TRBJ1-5	CASSKDRGDNQPQHF	TGTGCCAGTAGTAAGGACAGAGGAGACAATCAGCCCCAGCATTTT
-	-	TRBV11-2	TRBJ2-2	CASSPSTGELFF	TGTGCCAGCAGCCCCTCCACCGGGGAGCTGTTTTTT
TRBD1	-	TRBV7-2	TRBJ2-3	CASRSGGADTQYF	TGTGCCAGCCGTTCAGGGGGCGCAGATACGCAGTATTTT
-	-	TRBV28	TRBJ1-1	CASSLGQEAFF	TGTGCCAGCAGTTTAGGGCAAGAAGCTTTCTTT
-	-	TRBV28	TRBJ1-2	CASRPDPGGGYTF	TGTGCCAGCAGACCCGACCCTGGAGGCGGCTACACCTTC
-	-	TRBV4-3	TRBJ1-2	CASSQDGSADGYTF	TGCGCCAGCAGCCAAGACGGGTCTGCAGATGGCTACACCTTC
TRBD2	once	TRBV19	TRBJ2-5	CASSESSVAGGLSQYF	TGTGCCAGTAGTGAAAGCTCGGTAGCGGGAGGGTTGTCCCAGTACTTC
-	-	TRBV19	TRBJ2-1	CASRQGYNEQFF	TGTGCCAGTAGGCAGGGATACAATGAGCAGTTCTTC
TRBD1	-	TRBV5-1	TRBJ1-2	CASSLYQGDGYTF	TGCGCCAGCAGCTTGTACCAGGGGGATGGCTACACCTTC
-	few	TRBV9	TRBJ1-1	CASSVGENTEAFF	TGTGCCAGCAGCGTCGGGGAGAACACTGAAGCTTTCTTT
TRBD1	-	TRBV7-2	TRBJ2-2	CASSFPTGGGRVTGELFF	TGTGCCAGCAGCTTCCCGACAGGGGGCGGACGAGTCACCGGGGAGCTGTTTTTT
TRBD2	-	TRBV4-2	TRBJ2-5	CASSQERGGGETQYF	TGTGCCAGCAGCCAAGAGCGGGGGGGCGGCGAGACCCAGTACTTC
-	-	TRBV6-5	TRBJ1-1	CASTRSGATNTEAFF	TGTGCCAGCACGAGATCAGGGGCTACGAACACTGAAGCTTTCTTT
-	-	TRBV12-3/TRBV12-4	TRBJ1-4	CASSLRAEKLFF	TGTGCCAGCAGTTTGAGGGCGGAAAAACTGTTTTTT
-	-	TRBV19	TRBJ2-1	CASSPQGYNEQFF	TGTGCCAGTAGTCCACAGGGCTACAATGAGCAGTTCTTC
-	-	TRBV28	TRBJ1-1	CASSFFRVRGALGTEAFF	TGTGCCAGCAGTTTTTTCAGGGTCCGGGGGGCGCTGGGGACTGAAGCTTTCTTT
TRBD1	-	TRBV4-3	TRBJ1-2	CASSQELTGGVFYGYTF	TGCGCCAGCAGCCAAGAATTGACAGGGGGCGTCTTCTATGGCTACACCTTC
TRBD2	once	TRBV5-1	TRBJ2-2	CAGSSGGNTGELFF	TGCGCCGGGTCTAGCGGGGGGAACACCGGGGAGCTGTTTTTT
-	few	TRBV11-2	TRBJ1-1	CASSFGLDRNTEAFF	TGTGCCAGCAGCTTCGGCCTGGACAGGAACACTGAAGCTTTCTTT
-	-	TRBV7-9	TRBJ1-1	CASSLLLPRRYAFF	TGTGCCAGCAGCTTATTACTGCCCCGTCGATACGCTTTCTTT
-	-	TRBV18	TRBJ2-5	CASSQNRAQETQYF	TGTGCCAGCTCCCAGAACAGGGCCCAAGAGACCCAGTACTTC